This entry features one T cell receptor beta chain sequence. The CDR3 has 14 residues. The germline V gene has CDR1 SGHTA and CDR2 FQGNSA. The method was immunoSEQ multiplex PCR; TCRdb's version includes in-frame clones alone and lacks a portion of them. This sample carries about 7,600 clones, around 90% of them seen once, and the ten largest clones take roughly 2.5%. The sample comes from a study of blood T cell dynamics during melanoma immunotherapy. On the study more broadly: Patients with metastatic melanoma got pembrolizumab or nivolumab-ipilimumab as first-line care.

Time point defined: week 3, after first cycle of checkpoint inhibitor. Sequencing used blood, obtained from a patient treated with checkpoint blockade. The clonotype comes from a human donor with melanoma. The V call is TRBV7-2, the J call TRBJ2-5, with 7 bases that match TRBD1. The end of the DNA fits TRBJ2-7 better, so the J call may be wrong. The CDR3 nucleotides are TGTGCCAGCAGCCCACGACAGGGCGGGTACGAGCAGTACTTC. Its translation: CASSPRQGGYEQYF.